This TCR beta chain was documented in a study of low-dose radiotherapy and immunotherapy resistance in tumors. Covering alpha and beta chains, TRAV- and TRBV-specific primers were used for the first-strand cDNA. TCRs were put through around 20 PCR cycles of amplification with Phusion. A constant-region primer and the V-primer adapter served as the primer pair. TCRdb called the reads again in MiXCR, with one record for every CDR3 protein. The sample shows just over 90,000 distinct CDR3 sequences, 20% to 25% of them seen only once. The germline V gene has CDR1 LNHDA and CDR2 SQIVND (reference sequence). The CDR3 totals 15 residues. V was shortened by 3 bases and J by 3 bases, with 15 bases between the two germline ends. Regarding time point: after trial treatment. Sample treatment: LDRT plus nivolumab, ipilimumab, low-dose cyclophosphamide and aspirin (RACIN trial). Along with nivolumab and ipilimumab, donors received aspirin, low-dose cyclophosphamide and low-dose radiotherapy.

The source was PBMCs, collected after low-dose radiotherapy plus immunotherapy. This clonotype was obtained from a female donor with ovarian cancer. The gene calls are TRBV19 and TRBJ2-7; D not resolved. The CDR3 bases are TGTGCCAGTAGTATTGGGTCAGGCAGAAGCTACGAGCAGTACTTC. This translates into CASSIGSGRSYEQYF.